These 18 T cell receptor beta chains originate from one sample sequenced in a study of T cells after yellow fever vaccination. TCRdb independently ran MiXCR on the 5' RACE reads; one entry per CDR3 protein. The profile covers 80,000 to 100,000 distinct CDR3 sequences, with roughly 8.2% appearing a single time and roughly 15% taken by the ten largest. Sequences were derived from CD8+ T cells not binding an NS4B(214-222) dextramer, sorted from PBMCs, sampled less than 16 days after the first yellow fever vaccination. These TCRs come from a man younger than 35 who received the YFV17D yellow fever vaccine.

The rearrangement links TRBV10-3 to TRBJ1-4; possibly TRBD1 for D (6 bases). Germline CDR1 is ENHRY and CDR2 is SYGVKD. This CDR3 region has 15 residues. V was pared by 6 bases and J by 3 bases, with 14 bases between. The CDR3 nucleotides are TGTGCCATCAGGAGGGGGGAATTTGCTAATGAAAAACTGTTTTTT. It encodes CAIRRGEFANEKLFF.

This clonotype was recorded a few times. The CDR3 bases are TGTGCCAGTAAGGACAGGACGACCTACGAGCAGTACTTC. Its translation is CASKDRTTYEQYF. This sequence joins TRBV10-3 and TRBJ2-7, with TRBD1 matching over 7 bases. This CDR3 contains 13 residues. The germline gives CDR1 ENHRY, CDR2 SYGVKD. J gave up 2 bases and V 10 bases, and 8 bases lay outside the gene matches.

In this sample, this clonotype turned up a few times. The chain recombines TRBV7-6 with TRBJ2-7, with 8 bases identical to TRBD2. Germline V lookup: CDR1 SGHVS, CDR2 FNYEAQ. The CDR3 has 16 residues. Trimming removed 1 base from V and 1 base from J; junction bases left unmatched: 6. CDR3 in DNA: TGTGCCAGCAGCTTAGGTCCCCGGGGGGGGTCCTACGAGCAGTACTTC. As protein: CASSLGPRGGSYEQYF.

Only a few counts were recorded for this clonotype. This chain uses TRBV7-9 with TRBJ2-5; D remains unclear. Germline V lookup: CDR1 SEHNR, CDR2 FQNEAQ (reference sequence). CDR3 length equals 17 residues. Between the trimmed V and J ends, which lost 7 bases and 2 bases, there was a span of 23 bases. In DNA, the CDR3 is TGTGCCAGCACCACCACTTTCCTAGGAGCAGGACAAGAGACCCAGTACTTC. Translation gives CASTTTFLGAGQETQYF.

This clonotype was found many times. This CDR3 is CSARPSGGGTDTQYF. The CDR3 nucleotides are TGCAGTGCTAGACCTAGCGGGGGAGGGACAGATACGCAGTATTTT. This chain joins TRBV20-1 and TRBJ2-3, with TRBD2 matching over 10 bases. Germline V gene lookup returns CDR1 DFQATT and CDR2 SNEGSKA (reference sequence). The CDR3 length is 15 residues. V trimming: 2 bases; J trimming: 3 bases; junction bases outside the gene matches: 5.

Only a few counts were recorded for this clonotype. The CDR3 nucleotides read TGTGCCAGCAGCCTAGTCCGAAGGGCTGGGGCCAACGTCCTGACTTTC. This encodes CASSLVRRAGANVLTF. V is TRBV7-9 and J is TRBJ2-6; D uncertain. This CDR3 spans 16 amino acids. In germline, CDR1 is SEHNR, CDR2 FQNEAQ (reference sequence). V was cut by 5 bases and J by 2 bases, with 13 bases left in between.

This clonotype was seen a few times. This sequence joins TRBV27 and TRBJ1-4, with 9 bases matching TRBD1. The CDR3 length is 14 residues. The ends lost 9 bases at V and 8 bases at J; junction bases unmatched: 10. CDR1 and CDR2 (germline): MNHEY, SMNVEV (reference sequence). CDR3 nucleotides: TGTGCCAGTGGGACCGGGACAGGGCCCGAAAAACTGTTTTTT. It translates to CASGTGTGPEKLFF.

This clonotype was observed a single time. The junction departs from germline at one end; a sequencing error may be responsible. The rearrangement links TRBV3-1 to TRBJ2-3; 15 bases fit TRBD2. Germline CDR1 reads LGHDT; CDR2 reads YNNKEL (reference sequence). This CDR3 has 18 amino acids. The CDR3 nucleotides are TGTGCCTGCAGCTACATAGGACTAGCGGGGGGGTTCACAGATACGCAGTATTTT. Translated: CACSYIGLAGGFTDTQYF.

The table lists this clonotype with many counts. J is TRBJ2-7 and V is TRBV12-3 or TRBV12-4, with D unclear. This CDR3 has 15 residues. Trimming took off 6 bases at V and 0 bases at J, with 15 bases between the two ends. The CDR3 is CASSPDGPSSYEQYV. The DNA for the CDR3 is TGTGCCAGCAGCCCAGACGGCCCTAGCTCCTACGAGCAGTACGTC.

This chain uses TRBV27 with TRBJ2-7, with TRBD2 as a possible D gene (6 bases). CDR3 length: 14 amino acids. In germline, CDR1 is MNHEY, CDR2 SMNVEV (reference sequence). Trimming cost V 3 bases and J 6 bases, with 15 bases left between them. The CDR3 here is CASSFKGGNREQYF. In DNA form, the CDR3 reads TGTGCCAGCAGTTTCAAAGGAGGGAACCGCGAGCAGTACTTC.

This clonotype was seen repeatedly, ten times or more. The DNA of the CDR3 is TGTGCCAGCAGTCCCTCGACAGTCGTGGCGGACGGGGAGCTGTTTTTT. It translates to CASSPSTVVADGELFF. The chain carries TRBV12-3 or TRBV12-4 and TRBJ2-2; perhaps TRBD1 as D (5 bases). This CDR3 is built from 16 residues. V was clipped by 5 bases and J by 7 bases, with 20 bases between them.

The rearrangement joins TRBV6-5 to TRBJ1-1, with a tentative D call TRBD1 (6 bases). The CDR3 is 16 residues long. V was cut by 7 bases and J by 1 base, with 19 bases left in between. CDR1 is MNHEY and CDR2 is SVGAGI in the germline V gene. The CDR3 nucleotides read TGTGCCAGCACTCGAACCGGGGGGCCGGGGAACACTGAAGCTTTCTTT. It codes for CASTRTGGPGNTEAFF.

J is TRBJ2-3 and V is TRBV7-3; D tentatively fits TRBD1 or TRBD2 (6 bases each). From germline, CDR1 is SGHTA and CDR2 FQGTGA. Trimming removed 4 bases at V and 6 bases at J, with 17 bases between. The CDR3 is 15 residues long. The CDR3 DNA follows: TGTGCCAGCAGCTACAGCGGTCGGGGGCGGGATACGCAGTATTTT. It codes for CASSYSGRGRDTQYF.

There are a few counts of this clonotype. The chain combines TRBV11-3 with TRBJ2-1, with D perhaps matching TRBD1 (6 bases). The CDR3 is 16 amino acids. Germline V CDR1 and CDR2: SGHNT, YENEEA. The V end was cut by 4 bases, the J end by 2 bases, with 15 bases between. The CDR3 DNA sequence: TGTGCCAGCAGCTCCCAAACTACAGGGCCCTACAATGAGCAGTTCTTC. Its translation is CASSSQTTGPYNEQFF. The full variable domain, in which reference TRBV11-3 and TRBJ2-1 provide the parts outside the CDR3, is EAGVVQSPRYKIIEKKQPVAFWCNPISGHNTLYWYLQNLGQGPELLIRYENEEAVDDSQLPKDRFSAERLKGVDSTLKIQPAELGDSAVYLCASSSQTTGPYNEQFFGPGTRLTVL.

This clonotype was seen a handful of times. This sequence joins TRBV12-3 or TRBV12-4 and TRBJ1-5; D may be TRBD1 (6 bases). The V end lost 6 bases, the J end lost 7 bases, and 16 bases lay between the germline ends. The CDR3 loop spans 14 amino acids. The CDR3 spells CASSWGHPKQPQHF. The CDR3 bases are TGTGCCAGCAGCTGGGGACACCCCAAACAGCCCCAGCATTTT.

J is TRBJ1-2 and V is TRBV4-1; D is uncertain. Germline V gene data show CDR1 as MGHRA and CDR2 as YSYEKL. The CDR3 has 13 amino acids. V lost 0 bases and J lost 5, with 7 bases in between. CDR3 coding DNA: TGCGCCAGCAGCCAAGAGACCCTTTATGGCTACACCTTC. It encodes CASSQETLYGYTF.

The gene calls are TRBV29-1 and TRBJ2-5; D is unresolved. Trimming stripped 4 bases from V and 0 bases from J, with 9 bases between. CDR3 length: 13 amino acids. Germline CDR1 SQVTM, CDR2 ANQGSEA. The CDR3 coding sequence is TGCAGCGTTGTTGGCACTAACCAAGAGACCCAGTACTTC. This sequence encodes CSVVGTNQETQYF.

There are a few counts of this clonotype. The rearrangement links TRBV27 to TRBJ2-5; 7 nucleotides agree with TRBD2. V was pared by 7 bases and J by 6 bases, with 8 bases of the junction left unmatched. Germline CDR1 reads MNHEY; CDR2 reads SMNVEV (reference sequence). The CDR3 contains 13 residues. This CDR3 reads CASTRTGGKTQYF. The CDR3 DNA reads as TGTGCCAGCACCCGAACGGGGGGAAAGACCCAGTACTTC.